The 14 T cell receptor beta chains listed next were all sequenced from one sample in a study of T cell responses to AZD1222 COVID-19 vaccine. The method was immunoSEQ multiplex PCR; TCRdb's version includes in-frame clones alone and lacks a portion of them. The sample consists of 110,000 to 150,000 clones, 90% to 95% of them appearing once. The material sequenced was peripheral blood, taken on day 0 of MenACWY control vaccination. The receptors shown here come from an adult in good health.

The J gene is TRBJ1-5, the V gene TRBV27, with unresolved D. The CDR3 runs 17 residues. Trimming shortened V by 4 bases and J by 0 bases, and 16 bases separated the two germline ends. Germline values: CDR1 MNHEY, CDR2 SMNVEV (reference sequence). The CDR3 coding sequence is TGTGCCAGCAGTTCCCCCAGTGACAATTATAGCAATCAGCCCCAGCATTTT. This translates into CASSSPSDNYSNQPQHF.

The chain employs TRBV7-9 and TRBJ2-1; perhaps D is TRBD1 or TRBD2 (6 bases each). Deletions cut 3 bases from V and 8 bases from J, with 14 bases between. The germline V gene encodes CDR1 SEHNR and CDR2 FQNEAQ (reference sequence). This CDR3 has 14 residues. The CDR3 sequence: CASSFSGGGDEQFF. In DNA, the CDR3 is TGTGCCAGCAGCTTTTCCGGGGGCGGGGATGAGCAGTTCTTC.

This chain connects TRBV27 to TRBJ2-1; TRBD2 might be the D (5 bases). The germline V and J ends were trimmed by 7 bases and 7 bases, with 17 bases remaining between them. This CDR3 is built from 14 residues. Germline assignment: CDR1 MNHEY and CDR2 SMNVEV (reference sequence). CDR3 loop: CASTSFGGLNEQFF. Here the CDR3 DNA reads TGTGCCAGCACTTCCTTTGGCGGGCTTAATGAGCAGTTCTTC.

The gene calls are TRBV5-1 and TRBJ2-2; 8 nucleotides line up with TRBD1. V dropped 1 base and J dropped 6; count of bases not matched to a gene: 11. The V gene's germline CDR1 is SGHRS and CDR2 YFSETQ. This CDR3 comprises 17 residues. CDR3 region: CASSLFGGQGAAGELFF. The CDR3 DNA reads as TGCGCCAGCAGCTTGTTTGGAGGGCAGGGGGCTGCCGGGGAGCTGTTTTTT.

The chain combines TRBV6-1 with TRBJ1-2; tentatively, D is TRBD1 (5 bases). V was trimmed by 4 bases and J by 6 bases, leaving 21 bases between them. This CDR3 contains 16 residues. CDR1 and CDR2 from the germline V gene are MNHNS and SASEGT. CDR3 region: CASSVLRGSPLDGYTF. CDR3 nucleotides: TGTGCCAGCAGTGTTCTTCGGGGGTCCCCGCTAGATGGCTACACCTTC.

V gene TRBV6-5 combines with J gene TRBJ1-1; D gene uncertain. The CDR3 contains 14 residues. Germline V lookup: CDR1 MNHEY, CDR2 SVGAGI. Trimming removed 2 bases from V and 6 bases from J, with 13 bases in between. The DNA for the CDR3 is TGTGCCAGCAGTTACAACTTAATAGTCTCTGAAGCTTTCTTT. Translation gives CASSYNLIVSEAFF.

This chain links TRBV21-1 with TRBJ2-1. TRBV21-1 is termed a pseudogene. The CDR3 is 14 residues long. The CDR3 DNA follows: TGTGCCAGCAGCCTGAGGGACCGAGGCTCTGAGCAGTTCTTC. Residues: CASSLRDRGSEQFF.

The genes are TRBV5-1 and TRBJ2-1; TRBD1 aligns across 9 bases. Germline V gene sequence: CDR1 SGHRS, CDR2 YFSETQ. V was clipped by 5 bases and J by 8 bases; unmatched bases: 11. The CDR3 runs to 15 residues. CDR3 nucleotide sequence: TGCGCCAGCAGGGCCGGGACAGGGTCTTGGGATGAGCAGTTCTTC. Translating it yields CASRAGTGSWDEQFF.

V usage is TRBV25-1 and J usage is TRBJ1-6; D possibly corresponds to TRBD1 (5 bases). Germline V gene sequence: CDR1 MGHDK, CDR2 SYGVNS. This CDR3 region has 14 residues. The germline V and J ends were trimmed by 1 base and 4 bases, with 5 bases remaining between them. CDR3 sequence: CASSESGYNSPLHF. DNA for the CDR3: TGTGCCAGCAGTGAATCAGGGTATAATTCACCCCTCCACTTT. Using reference TRBV25-1 and TRBJ1-6 for the parts outside the CDR3, the full variable domain is EADIYQTPRYLVIGTGKKITLECSQTMGHDKMYWYQQDPGMELHLIHYSYGVNSTEKGDLSSESTVSRIRTEHFPLTLESARPSHTSQYLCASSESGYNSPLHFGNGTRLTVT.

This chain uses TRBV12-5 with TRBJ1-5, with D unclear. This CDR3 region has 13 residues. Trimming shortened V by 1 base and J by 4 bases, and 5 bases separated the two germline ends. Germline CDR1 and CDR2: LGHNT and FRNRAP. CDR3 sequence reads: CASGLETNQPQHF. Here the CDR3 DNA reads TGTGCTAGTGGTTTGGAGACTAATCAGCCCCAGCATTTT.

The chain recombines TRBV24-1 with TRBJ2-2, with 10 positions matching TRBD1. The length of the CDR3 is 14 residues. The junction had 6 bases not matched to a gene; V was cut back by 4 bases and J by 11 bases. From germline, CDR1 is KGHDR and CDR2 SFDVKD. CDR3 nucleotides: TGTGCCACCAGTGAAACCGGGACAGGGGAAGAGCTGTTTTTT. This translates into CATSETGTGEELFF.

The chain couples TRBV7-2 to TRBJ2-6, with unresolved D. Germline CDR1 reads SGHTA; CDR2 reads FQGNSA. V shed 3 bases and J shed 0 bases, with 12 bases lying between them. The CDR3 loop spans 17 amino acids. CDR3 DNA: TGTGCCAGCAGCTTGTACACGAGGACCTCTGGGGCCAACGTCCTGACTTTC. The encoded protein is CASSLYTRTSGANVLTF.

The chain links TRBV6-5 to TRBJ2-3; possible D gene TRBD2, 5 bases. The CDR3 runs 14 residues. The germline V and J ends were trimmed by 5 bases and 2 bases, with 11 bases remaining between them. In germline, CDR1 is MNHEY, CDR2 SVGAGI. The DNA for the CDR3 is TGTGCCAGCAGTAAGGGAGTGAACACAGATACGCAGTATTTT. Its protein is CASSKGVNTDTQYF.

The rearrangement links TRBV6-2 or TRBV6-3 to TRBJ1-5; tentative D call: TRBD1 (6 bases). The germline V gene has CDR1 MNHEY and CDR2 SVGEGT. The V end lost 5 bases, the J end lost 4 bases, and 18 bases lay between the germline ends. This CDR3 has 16 amino acids. The CDR3 DNA reads TGTGCCAGCAGTAGCGCCCACGGGGGCCGGAATCAGCCCCAGCATTTT. It encodes CASSSAHGGRNQPQHF.